This TCR beta chain emerged from a study of T cells in Graves' hyperthyroidism and ophthalmopathy. For the study at large: Prior to any treatment, at the point of initial diagnosis, peripheral blood was collected. Regarding the study as a whole: Most thyroid clonotypes expanded above 0.001 were also detected in blood.

The hyperthyroidism patients had all been newly diagnosed, and their disease duration was under 2 months. Their ages ranged from 18 to 65 years. This clonotype was recorded a few times. The antigen is unknown. This CDR3 is built from 15 residues. Germline V CDR1 and CDR2: SGHNT, YYREEE (reference sequence). The V and J ends lost 5 bases and 2 bases respectively, with 15 bases between them. RNA transcripts provided the source from which TCR beta CDR3 regions were amplified. First-round RT-PCR targeting the TCR CDR3 was performed with the HTBI primer set. TCRdb called the multiplex PCR reads again in MiXCR, with one record for every CDR3 protein. There are fewer than 900,000 distinct CDR3 sequences in the sample; around 20% occur only once, and approximately 16% lies in the top ten.

The chain employs TRBV5-4 and TRBJ2-3, with a tentative D call TRBD2 (7 bases). The clonotype comes from a woman aged 50 to 60 with Graves' hyperthyroidism that later progressed to Graves' ophthalmopathy. Sequenced: blood. The CDR3 DNA follows: TGTGCCAGCAGGCCTGCGGGGGCCCTCACAGATACGCAGTATTTT. Its protein is CASRPAGALTDTQYF.